Listed below are T cell receptor beta chains from one sample, sequenced in a study of long-term antiretroviral therapy in people with HIV. Only in-frame clones appear in the TCRdb table, and some are missing; sequencing was by immunoSEQ multiplex PCR. Altogether about 40,000 clones are present, more than 70% being singletons, with the ten largest covering about 5.7%. The source was unsorted PBMCs, collected 3.1 years after starting antiretroviral therapy. Receptors originate from a woman aged 50 to 65 with HIV. Each CDR3 is given with its conserved first and last residue. D genes are given only for firm matches. Clone size is stated in some rows and not others, as once, few, many or a class when expanded.

CDR3 length	clone size	V gene	D gene	J gene	CDR3 DNA	CDR3 protein
14	-	TRBV5-1	-	TRBJ1-5	TGCGCCAGCAGCTTCGGATTGAGCAATCAGCCCCAGCATTTT	CASSFGLSNQPQHF
11	-	TRBV2	-	TRBJ1-1	TGTGCCGGGCAGACAAACACTGAAGCTTTCTTT	CAGQTNTEAFF
16	-	TRBV2	TRBD1	TRBJ1-5	TGTGCCAGCATGCTCAGGGGGCAGAGGGGCAATCAGCCCCAGCATTTT	CASMLRGQRGNQPQHF
15	-	TRBV5-1	TRBD1	TRBJ1-6	TGCGCCAGCAGCTTGGCGACAGGGAACAATTCACCCCTCCACTTT	CASSLATGNNSPLHF
16	once	TRBV10-3	-	TRBJ2-1	TGTGCCATCAGTGAGTCGCAGGCGGGCGCCTACAATGAGCAGTTCTTC	CAISESQAGAYNEQFF
15	-	TRBV7-8	-	TRBJ2-1	TGTGCCAGCAGCCCCCTAGGGGGGGCCAGGAATGAGCAGTTCTTC	CASSPLGGARNEQFF
14	-	TRBV5-6	-	TRBJ1-2	TGTGCCAGCAGCTTGCGAGCAGGGATCTATGGCTACACCTTC	CASSLRAGIYGYTF
19	-	TRBV7-6	TRBD2	TRBJ2-3	TGTGCCAGCAGCCTGGGACTAGCGGGGCCGCGATCTAGCACAGATACGCAGTATTTT	CASSLGLAGPRSSTDTQYF
15	-	TRBV2	-	TRBJ1-1	TGTGCCAGCAGTCTTCCCCTACAGGGCCGGGATGAAGCTTTCTTT	CASSLPLQGRDEAFF
11	-	TRBV6-5	-	TRBJ1-1	TGTGCCAGCAAATCAGGCCCTGAAGCTTTCTTT	CASKSGPEAFF
15	few	TRBV7-9	-	TRBJ1-2	TGTGCCAGCAGCTTAGCCGGGGCCTCTAACTATGGCTACACCTTC	CASSLAGASNYGYTF
15	-	TRBV4-2	-	TRBJ1-1	TGTGCCAGCAGCCAAGGCGGGACATTGGCCCCTGAAGCTTTCTTT	CASSQGGTLAPEAFF
15	-	TRBV7-6	-	TRBJ2-1	TGTGCCAGCAGCTTAGTGGCCGGGGGCTACAATGAGCAGTTCTTC	CASSLVAGGYNEQFF